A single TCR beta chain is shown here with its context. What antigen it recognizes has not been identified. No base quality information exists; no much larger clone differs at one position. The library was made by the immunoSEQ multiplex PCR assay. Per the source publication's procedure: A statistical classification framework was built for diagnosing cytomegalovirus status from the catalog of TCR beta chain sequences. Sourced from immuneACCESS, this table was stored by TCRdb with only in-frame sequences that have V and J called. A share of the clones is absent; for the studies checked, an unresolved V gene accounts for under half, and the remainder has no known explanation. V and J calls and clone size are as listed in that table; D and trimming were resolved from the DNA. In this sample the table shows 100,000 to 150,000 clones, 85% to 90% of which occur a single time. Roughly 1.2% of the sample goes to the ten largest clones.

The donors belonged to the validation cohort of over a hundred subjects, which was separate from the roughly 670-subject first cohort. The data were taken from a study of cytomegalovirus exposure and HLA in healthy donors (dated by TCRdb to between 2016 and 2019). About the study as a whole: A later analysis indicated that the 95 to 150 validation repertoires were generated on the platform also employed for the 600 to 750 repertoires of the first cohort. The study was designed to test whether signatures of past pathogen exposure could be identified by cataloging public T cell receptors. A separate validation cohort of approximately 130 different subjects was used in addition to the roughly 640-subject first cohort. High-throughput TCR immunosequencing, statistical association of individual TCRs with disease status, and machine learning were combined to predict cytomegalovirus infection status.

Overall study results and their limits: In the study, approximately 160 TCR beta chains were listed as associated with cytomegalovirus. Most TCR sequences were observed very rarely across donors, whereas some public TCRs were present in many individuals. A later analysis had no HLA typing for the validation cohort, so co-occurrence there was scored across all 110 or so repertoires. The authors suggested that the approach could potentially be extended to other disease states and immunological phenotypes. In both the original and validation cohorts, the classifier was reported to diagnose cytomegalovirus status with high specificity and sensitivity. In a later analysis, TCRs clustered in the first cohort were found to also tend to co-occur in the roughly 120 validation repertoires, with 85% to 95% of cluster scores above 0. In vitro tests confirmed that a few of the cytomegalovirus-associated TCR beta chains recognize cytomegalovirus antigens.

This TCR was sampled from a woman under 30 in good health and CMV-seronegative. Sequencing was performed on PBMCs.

The CDR3 amino acid sequence is: CASSSNRAMNTEAFF. The DNA is as follows: TGCGCCAGCAGCTCTAACAGGGCAATGAACACTGAAGCTTTCTTT. Recombination connected TRBV5-1 to TRBJ1-1; TRBD1 is a weak D gene call, 6 bases matching. CDR1 is given as SGHRS and CDR2 as YFSETQ, both from the germline V gene. Spanning cysteine to phenylalanine, the CDR3 consists of 15 amino acids. CDR3 DNA only is kept here, 45 bases in frame from base 1. At the junction V is shortened by 3 bases and J by 0 bases, with 12 bases in between.